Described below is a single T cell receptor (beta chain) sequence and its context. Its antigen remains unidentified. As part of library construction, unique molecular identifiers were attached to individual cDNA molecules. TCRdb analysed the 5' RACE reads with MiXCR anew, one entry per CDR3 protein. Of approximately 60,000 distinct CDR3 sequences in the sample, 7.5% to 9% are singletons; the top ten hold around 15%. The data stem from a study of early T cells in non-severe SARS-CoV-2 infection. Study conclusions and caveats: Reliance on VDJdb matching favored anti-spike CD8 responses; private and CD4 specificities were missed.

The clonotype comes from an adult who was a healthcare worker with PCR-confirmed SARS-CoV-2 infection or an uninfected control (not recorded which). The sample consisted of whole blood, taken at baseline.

The CDR3 sequence is CASSFTGVQRDTQYF. In DNA, the CDR3 is TGTGCCAGCAGCTTCACAGGGGTACAGAGAGATACGCAGTATTTT. The rearrangement links TRBV11-2 to TRBJ2-3; 7 nucleotides line up with TRBD1. Per germline, CDR1 SGHAT and CDR2 FQNNGV. The V gene end was trimmed by 3 bases and the J gene end by 5 bases; junction bases not matched to a gene: 8. This CDR3 comprises 15 residues.